The 10 T cell receptor beta chains below were found in one sample sequenced in a study of vaccination and CD4 T cells after COVID-19. This sample's time point: late sampling 161 to 241 days after vaccination in three convalescent patients. TCRdb recomputed calls from the PCR reads with MiXCR, one row per CDR3 protein. Among just under 30,000 distinct CDR3 sequences, approximately 49% were seen once, and the ten largest hold about 5.6%. Sequencing was performed on CD4+ T cells from blood, taken about 7 months after SARS-CoV-2 vaccination. These receptors were collected from a human donor who had recovered from COVID-19.

J is TRBJ2-3 and V is TRBV20-1, with 8 bases fitting TRBD2. There are 17 residues in the CDR3. CDR1 and CDR2 from the germline V gene are DFQATT and SNEGSKA (reference sequence). Unmatched junction bases numbered 9, after V lost 0 bases and J lost 1 base. The CDR3 DNA is TGCAGTGCTAGAGATGCGGGAGGTTCGTGGGGCACAGATACGCAGTATTTT. It codes for CSARDAGGSWGTDTQYF.

This clonotype is judged medium-sized. The chain joins TRBV25-1 to TRBJ1-2; D is unresolved. V gave up 3 bases and J gave up 8 bases, with 10 bases separating them. The CDR3 covers 12 residues. Per germline, CDR1 MGHDK and CDR2 SYGVNS. For the CDR3, the DNA is TGTGCCAGCAGTGATCCAGTTGCAGGCTACACCTTC. Residues: CASSDPVAGYTF.

The V and J genes are TRBV6-2 or TRBV6-3 and TRBJ1-5, with 9 positions matching TRBD1. V lost 6 bases and J lost 3; bases outside the gene matches: 12. Germline V lookup: CDR1 MNHEY, CDR2 SVGEGT. The CDR3 has 17 amino acids. The CDR3 DNA sequence: TGTGCCAGCAGCGCGGACAGGGGACATCCGTCCAATCAGCCCCAGCATTTT. Residues: CASSADRGHPSNQPQHF.

Here the CDR3 DNA reads TGCAGTGCAAACCAAGAGGGACTAGCGGGAGGACTGGGCGAGCAGTACTTC. Protein: CSANQEGLAGGLGEQYF. The gene calls are TRBV20-1 and TRBJ2-7; 15 nucleotides agree with TRBD2. J was trimmed by 6 bases and V by 6 bases; bases with no gene match: 15. There are 17 residues in the CDR3. From germline, CDR1 is DFQATT and CDR2 SNEGSKA (reference sequence).

The chain recombines TRBV20-1 with TRBJ2-7; a weak D match, TRBD2 (6 bases). This CDR3 region has 14 residues. CDR1 is DFQATT, CDR2 SNEGSKA, per germline (reference sequence). V lost 6 bases and J 3 bases, leaving 18 bases between the germline ends. Here the CDR3 DNA reads TGCAGTGCAGCACCCGGAGGGCCCTTCTACGAGCAGTACTTC. It is translated as CSAAPGGPFYEQYF.

The chain employs TRBV20-1 and TRBJ2-5, with 7 bases aligning to TRBD1. From germline, CDR1 is DFQATT and CDR2 SNEGSKA (reference sequence). V lost 6 bases, J lost 3 bases, and 7 bases stayed unmatched. The CDR3 contains 13 residues. CDR3 nucleotides: TGCAGTGCCCTGGGGACAGCCGAAGAGACCCAGTACTTC. The encoded protein is CSALGTAEETQYF.

This clonotype was detected a few times. J is TRBJ1-2 and V is TRBV27; the match to TRBD1 covers 7 bases. Looked up from germline, CDR1 is MNHEY and CDR2 is SMNVEV (reference sequence). The CDR3 consists of 14 residues. The trim removed 4 bases at V and 4 bases at J, leaving 6 bases unmatched. CDR3 coding DNA: TGTGCCAGCAGTTCCCGGGACAGACTCTATGGCTACACCTTC. It encodes CASSSRDRLYGYTF.

The chain carries TRBV27 and TRBJ1-6; D not certain. Trimming stripped 1 base from V and 0 bases from J, with 4 bases between. The germline V gene has CDR1 MNHEY and CDR2 SMNVEV (reference sequence). This CDR3 contains 15 residues. Here the CDR3 DNA reads TGTGCCAGCAGTTTATTGAGCTCCTATAATTCACCCCTCCACTTT. This encodes CASSLLSSYNSPLHF.

The CDR3 DNA reads as TGTGCCAGCAGTTTATTAAGCCCCTACGAGCAGTACTTC. It specifies CASSLLSPYEQYF. This chain links TRBV28 with TRBJ2-7; D unresolved. CDR1 is MDHEN and CDR2 is SYDVKM in the germline V gene. With 1 base removed from V and 2 bases from J, the gap between germline ends came to 6 bases. The CDR3 runs 13 residues.

The rearrangement uses TRBV21-1 and TRBJ1-2. TRBV21-1 corresponds to a pseudogene. The CDR3 extends over 12 amino acids. CDR3 region: CASSNRNYGYTF. The CDR3 bases are TGTGCCAGCAGCAACAGAAACTATGGCTACACCTTC.